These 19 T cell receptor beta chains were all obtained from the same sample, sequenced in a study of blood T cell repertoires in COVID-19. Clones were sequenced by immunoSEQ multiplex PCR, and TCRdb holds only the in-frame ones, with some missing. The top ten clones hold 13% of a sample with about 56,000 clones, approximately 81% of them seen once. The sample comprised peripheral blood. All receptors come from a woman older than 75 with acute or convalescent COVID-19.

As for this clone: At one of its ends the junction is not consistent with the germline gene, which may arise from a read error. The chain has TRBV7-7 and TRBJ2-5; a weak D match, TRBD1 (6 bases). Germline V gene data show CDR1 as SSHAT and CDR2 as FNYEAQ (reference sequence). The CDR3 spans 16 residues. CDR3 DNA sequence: TGTGCTAGCAGCCCGGGACGGACAGTAAATTTGGAGACCCAGTACTTC. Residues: CASSPGRTVNLETQYF.

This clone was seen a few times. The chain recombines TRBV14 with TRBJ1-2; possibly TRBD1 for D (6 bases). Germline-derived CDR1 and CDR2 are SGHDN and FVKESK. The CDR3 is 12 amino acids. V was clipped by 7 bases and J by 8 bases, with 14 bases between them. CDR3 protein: CASNRGKEGYTF. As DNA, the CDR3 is TGTGCCAGCAATAGGGGGAAGGAAGGCTACACCTTC. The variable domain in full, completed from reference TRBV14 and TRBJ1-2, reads EAGVTQFPSHSVIEKGQTVTLRCDPISGHDNLYWYRRVMGKEIKFLLHFVKESKQDESGMPNNRFLAERTGGTYSTLKVQPAELEDSGVYFCASNRGKEGYTFGSGTRLTVV.

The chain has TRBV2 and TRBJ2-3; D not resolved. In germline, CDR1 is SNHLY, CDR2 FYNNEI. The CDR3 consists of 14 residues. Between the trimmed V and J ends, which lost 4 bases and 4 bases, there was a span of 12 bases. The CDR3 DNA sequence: TGTGCCAGCAGTGGATTCCGGAGTTCAGATACGCAGTATTTT. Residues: CASSGFRSSDTQYF.

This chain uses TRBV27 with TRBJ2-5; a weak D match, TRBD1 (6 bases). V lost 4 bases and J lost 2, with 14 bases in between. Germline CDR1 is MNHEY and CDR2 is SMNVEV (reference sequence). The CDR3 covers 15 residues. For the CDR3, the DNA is TGTGCCAGCAGTTCCTACGGGACACAACAAGAGACCCAGTACTTC. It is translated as CASSSYGTQQETQYF.

CDR3 in DNA: TGTGCCAGCAGTGGGGGAGGGGTCTATAATTCACCCCTCCACTTT. It yields the protein CASSGGGVYNSPLHF. The V gene is TRBV3-1 (or the pseudogene TRBV3-2), the J gene TRBJ1-6; TRBD1 might be the D (5 bases). CDR3 length equals 15 residues. From germline, CDR1 is LGHDT and CDR2 YNNKEL (reference sequence). V was cut by 6 bases and J by 3 bases, with 12 bases left in between.

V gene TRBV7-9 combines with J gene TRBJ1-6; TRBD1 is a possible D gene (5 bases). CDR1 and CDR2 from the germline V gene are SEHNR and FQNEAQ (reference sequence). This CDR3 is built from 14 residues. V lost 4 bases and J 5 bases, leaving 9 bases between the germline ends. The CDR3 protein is CASSSDRNNSPLHF. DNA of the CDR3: TGTGCCAGCAGCTCCGACAGAAATAATTCACCCCTCCACTTT.

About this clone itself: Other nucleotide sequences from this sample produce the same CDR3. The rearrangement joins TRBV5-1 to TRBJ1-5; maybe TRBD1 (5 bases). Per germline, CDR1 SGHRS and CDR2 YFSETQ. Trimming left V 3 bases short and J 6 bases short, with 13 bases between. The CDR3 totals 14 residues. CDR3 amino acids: CASSSGGIGQPQHF. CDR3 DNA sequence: TGCGCCAGCAGCTCTGGGGGGATCGGTCAGCCCCAGCATTTT. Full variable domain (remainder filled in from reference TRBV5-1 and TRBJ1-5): KAGVTQTPRYLIKTRGQQVTLSCSPISGHRSVSWYQQTPGQGLQFLFEYFSETQRNKGNFPGRFSGRQFSNSRSEMNVSTLELGDSALYLCASSSGGIGQPQHFGDGTRLSIL.

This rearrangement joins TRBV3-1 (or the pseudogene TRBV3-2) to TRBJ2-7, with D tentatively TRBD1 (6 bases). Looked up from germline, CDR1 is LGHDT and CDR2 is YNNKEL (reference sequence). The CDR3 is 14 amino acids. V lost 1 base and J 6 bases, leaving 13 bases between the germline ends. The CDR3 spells CASSQGTVVPEQYF. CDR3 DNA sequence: TGTGCCAGCAGCCAAGGGACAGTGGTTCCCGAGCAGTACTTC.

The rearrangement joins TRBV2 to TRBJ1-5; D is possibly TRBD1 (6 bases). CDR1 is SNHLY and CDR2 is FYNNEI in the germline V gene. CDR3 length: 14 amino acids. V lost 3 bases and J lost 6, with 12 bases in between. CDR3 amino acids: CASSDRGVGQPQHF. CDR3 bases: TGTGCCAGCAGTGACAGGGGAGTTGGTCAGCCCCAGCATTTT.

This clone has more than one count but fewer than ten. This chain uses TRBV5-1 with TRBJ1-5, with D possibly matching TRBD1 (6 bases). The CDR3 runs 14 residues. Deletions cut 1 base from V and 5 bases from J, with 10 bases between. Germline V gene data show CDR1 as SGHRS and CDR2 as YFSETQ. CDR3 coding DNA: TGCGCCAGCAGCTTGTCGCCAGGGGATCAGCCCCAGCATTTT. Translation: CASSLSPGDQPQHF. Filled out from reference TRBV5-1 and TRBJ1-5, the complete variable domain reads KAGVTQTPRYLIKTRGQQVTLSCSPISGHRSVSWYQQTPGQGLQFLFEYFSETQRNKGNFPGRFSGRQFSNSRSEMNVSTLELGDSALYLCASSLSPGDQPQHFGDGTRLSIL.

The CDR3 nucleotides read TGTGCCAGCAGTCCTGGGGCTAGCGGGGGGGAAGAGACCCAGTACTTC. Translation: CASSPGASGGEETQYF. The chain carries TRBV25-1 and TRBJ2-5, with TRBD2 identical over 12 bases. This CDR3 region has 16 residues. V was clipped by 5 bases and J by 3 bases; unmatched bases: 7. Germline CDR1 MGHDK, CDR2 SYGVNS. The full variable domain, with the rest looked up from reference TRBV25-1 and TRBJ2-5, is EADIYQTPRYLVIGTGKKITLECSQTMGHDKMYWYQQDPGMELHLIHYSYGVNSTEKGDLSSESTVSRIRTEHFPLTLESARPSHTSQYLCASSPGASGGEETQYFGPGTRLLVL.

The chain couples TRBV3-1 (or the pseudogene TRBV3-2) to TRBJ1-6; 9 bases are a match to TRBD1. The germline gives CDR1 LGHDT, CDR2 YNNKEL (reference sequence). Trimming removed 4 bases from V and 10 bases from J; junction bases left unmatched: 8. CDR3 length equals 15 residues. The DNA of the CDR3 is TGTGCCAGCAGCCCGAGGGACAGGGAAGGATCACCCCTCCACTTT. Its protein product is CASSPRDREGSPLHF.

DNA of the CDR3: TGTGCCAGCAGTTCAGGACAGGGCTACGAGCAGTACTTC. This translates into CASSSGQGYEQYF. The J gene is TRBJ2-7, the V gene TRBV6-5, with 8 positions matching TRBD1. Germline assignment: CDR1 MNHEY and CDR2 SVGAGI. The CDR3 covers 13 residues. The V gene end was trimmed by 4 bases and the J gene end by 3 bases; junction bases not matched to a gene: 2.

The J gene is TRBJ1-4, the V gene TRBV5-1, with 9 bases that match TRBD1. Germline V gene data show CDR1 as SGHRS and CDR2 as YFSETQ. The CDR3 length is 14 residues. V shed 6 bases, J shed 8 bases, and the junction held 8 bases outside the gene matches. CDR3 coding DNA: TGCGCCAGCAAGCGGGGGACAGGGAACGAAAAACTGTTTTTT. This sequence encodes CASKRGTGNEKLFF.

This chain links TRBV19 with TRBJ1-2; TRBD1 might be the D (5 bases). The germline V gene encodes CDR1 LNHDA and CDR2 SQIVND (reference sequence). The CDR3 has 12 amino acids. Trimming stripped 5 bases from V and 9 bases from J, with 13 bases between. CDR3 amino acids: CASSWGARSYTF. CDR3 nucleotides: TGTGCCAGTAGTTGGGGCGCGAGAAGCTACACCTTC.

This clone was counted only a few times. CDR3 in amino acids: CASSELQGKDGYTF. Here the CDR3 DNA reads TGTGCCAGCAGTGAACTGCAGGGGAAAGATGGCTACACCTTC. The chain carries TRBV25-1 and TRBJ1-2; D possibly corresponds to TRBD1 (6 bases). Between the trimmed V and J ends, which lost 2 bases and 6 bases, there was a span of 13 bases. The V gene's germline CDR1 is MGHDK and CDR2 SYGVNS. The CDR3 runs to 14 residues.

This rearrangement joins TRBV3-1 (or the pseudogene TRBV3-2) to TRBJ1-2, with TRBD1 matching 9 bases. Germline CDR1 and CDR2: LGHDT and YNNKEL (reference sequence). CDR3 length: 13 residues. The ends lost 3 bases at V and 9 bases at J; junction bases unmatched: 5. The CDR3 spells CASSHRDRVSYTF. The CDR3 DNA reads TGTGCCAGCAGCCACCGGGACAGGGTAAGCTACACCTTC.

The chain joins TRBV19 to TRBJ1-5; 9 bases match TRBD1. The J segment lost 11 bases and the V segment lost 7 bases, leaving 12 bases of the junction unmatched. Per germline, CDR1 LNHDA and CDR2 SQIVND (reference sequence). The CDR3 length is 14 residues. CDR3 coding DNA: TGTGCCAGTACCGAGGGGGACAGGGTTAAGTCCCAGCATTTT. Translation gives CASTEGDRVKSQHF.

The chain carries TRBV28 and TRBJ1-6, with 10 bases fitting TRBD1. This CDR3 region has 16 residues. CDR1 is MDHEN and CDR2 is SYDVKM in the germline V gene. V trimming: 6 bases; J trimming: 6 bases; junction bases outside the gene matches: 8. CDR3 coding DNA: TGTGCCAGCAGCTCCCCGGGACAGGGGACTAATTCACCCCTCCACTTT. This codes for CASSSPGQGTNSPLHF. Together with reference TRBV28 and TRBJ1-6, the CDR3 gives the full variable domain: DVKVTQSSRYLVKRTGEKVFLECVQDMDHENMFWYRQDPGLGLRLIYFSYDVKMKEKGDIPEGYSVSREKKERFSLILESASTNQTSMYLCASSSPGQGTNSPLHFGNGTRLTVT.